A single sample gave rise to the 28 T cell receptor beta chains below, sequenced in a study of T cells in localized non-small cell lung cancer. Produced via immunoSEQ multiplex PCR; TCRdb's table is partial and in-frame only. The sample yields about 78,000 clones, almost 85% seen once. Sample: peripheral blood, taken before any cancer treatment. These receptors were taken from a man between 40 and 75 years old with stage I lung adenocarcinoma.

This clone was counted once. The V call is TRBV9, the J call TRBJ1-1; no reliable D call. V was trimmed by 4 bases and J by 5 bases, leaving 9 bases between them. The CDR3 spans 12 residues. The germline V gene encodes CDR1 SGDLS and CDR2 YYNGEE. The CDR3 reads CASSSPGTEAFF. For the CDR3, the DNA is TGTGCCAGCAGCTCCCCGGGGACTGAAGCTTTCTTT.

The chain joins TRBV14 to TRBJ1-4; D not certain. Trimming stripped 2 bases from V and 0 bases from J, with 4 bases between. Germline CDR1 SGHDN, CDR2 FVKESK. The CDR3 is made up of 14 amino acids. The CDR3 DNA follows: TGTGCCAGCAGCCAAACCACAACTAATGAAAAACTGTTTTTT. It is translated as CASSQTTTNEKLFF.

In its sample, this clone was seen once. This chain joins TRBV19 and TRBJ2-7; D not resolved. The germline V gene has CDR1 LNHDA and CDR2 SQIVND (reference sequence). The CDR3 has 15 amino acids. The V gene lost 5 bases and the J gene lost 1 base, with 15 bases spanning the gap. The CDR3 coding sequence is TGTGCCAGTAGTCCAACCTCGGGCCGATCCTACGAGCAGTACTTC. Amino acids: CASSPTSGRSYEQYF.

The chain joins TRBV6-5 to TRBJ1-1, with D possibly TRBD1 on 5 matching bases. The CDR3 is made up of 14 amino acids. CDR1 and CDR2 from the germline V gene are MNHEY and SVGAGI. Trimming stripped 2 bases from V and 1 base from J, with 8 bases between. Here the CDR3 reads CASSYTDRNTEAFF. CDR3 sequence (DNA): TGTGCCAGCAGTTACACCGACAGGAACACTGAAGCTTTCTTT.

CDR3 sequence reads: CASSHWGTYEQYF. In nucleotides, the CDR3 is TGTGCCAGCAGCCATTGGGGGACCTACGAGCAGTACTTC. The V call is TRBV14, the J call TRBJ2-7; TRBD1 or TRBD2 may be the D gene (5 bases each). V dropped 3 bases and J dropped 2 bases, with 8 bases sitting between them. Per germline, CDR1 SGHDN and CDR2 FVKESK. The CDR3 covers 13 residues. Full variable domain (rest looked up from reference TRBV14 and TRBJ2-7): EAGVTQFPSHSVIEKGQTVTLRCDPISGHDNLYWYRRVMGKEIKFLLHFVKESKQDESGMPNNRFLAERTGGTYSTLKVQPAELEDSGVYFCASSHWGTYEQYFGPGTRLTVT.

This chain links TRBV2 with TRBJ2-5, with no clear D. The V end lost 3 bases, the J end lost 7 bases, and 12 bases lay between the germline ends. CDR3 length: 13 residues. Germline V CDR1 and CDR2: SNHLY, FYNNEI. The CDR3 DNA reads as TGTGCCAGCAGTGACCAACCTGGCGGGACCCAGTACTTC. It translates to CASSDQPGGTQYF.

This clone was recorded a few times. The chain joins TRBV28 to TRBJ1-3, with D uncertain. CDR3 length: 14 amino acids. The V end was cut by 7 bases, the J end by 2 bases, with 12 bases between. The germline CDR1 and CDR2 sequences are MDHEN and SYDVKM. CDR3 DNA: TGTGCCAGCACACATCCTAGTACTGGAAACACCATATATTTT. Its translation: CASTHPSTGNTIYF.

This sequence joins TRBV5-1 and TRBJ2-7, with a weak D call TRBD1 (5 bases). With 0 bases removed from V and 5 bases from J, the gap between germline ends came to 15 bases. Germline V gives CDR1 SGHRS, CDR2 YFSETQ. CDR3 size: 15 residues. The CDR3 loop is CASSLVAGKMHEQYF. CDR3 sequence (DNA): TGCGCCAGCAGCTTGGTGGCAGGGAAGATGCACGAGCAGTACTTC.

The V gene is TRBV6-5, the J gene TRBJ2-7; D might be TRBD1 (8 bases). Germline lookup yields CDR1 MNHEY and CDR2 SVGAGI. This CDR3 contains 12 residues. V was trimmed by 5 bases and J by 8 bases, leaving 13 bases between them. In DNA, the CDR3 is TGTGCCAGCAGTCTACAGGGGGGGAAGCAGTACTTC. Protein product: CASSLQGGKQYF.

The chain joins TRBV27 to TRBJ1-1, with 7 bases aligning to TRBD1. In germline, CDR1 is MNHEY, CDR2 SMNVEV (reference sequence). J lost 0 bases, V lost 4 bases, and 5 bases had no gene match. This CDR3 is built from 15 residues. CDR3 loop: CASSSTGFVNTEAFF. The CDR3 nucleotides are TGTGCCAGCAGTTCGACAGGGTTTGTGAACACTGAAGCTTTCTTT.

CDR3: CASSRWTDSSGANVLTF. CDR3 sequence (DNA): TGTGCCAGCAGCCGGTGGACAGATAGCTCTGGGGCCAACGTCCTGACTTTC. The rearrangement joins TRBV11-1 to TRBJ2-6; maybe TRBD1 (6 bases). V lost 5 bases and J 0 bases, leaving 14 bases between the germline ends. The length of the CDR3 is 17 residues. Per the germline V gene, CDR1 is SGHAT and CDR2 is FQDESV (reference sequence).

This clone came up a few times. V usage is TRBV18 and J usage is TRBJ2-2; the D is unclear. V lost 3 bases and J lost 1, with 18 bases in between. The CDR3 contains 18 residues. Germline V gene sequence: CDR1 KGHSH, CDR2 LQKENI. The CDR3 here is CASSPFHLGSQNTGELFF. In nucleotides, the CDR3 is TGTGCCAGCTCACCGTTTCACTTGGGGTCTCAGAACACCGGGGAGCTGTTTTTT.

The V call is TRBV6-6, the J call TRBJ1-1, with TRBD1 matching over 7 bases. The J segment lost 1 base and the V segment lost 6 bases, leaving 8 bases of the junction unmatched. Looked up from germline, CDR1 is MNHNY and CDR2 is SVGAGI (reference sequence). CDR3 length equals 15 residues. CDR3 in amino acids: CASSHPRTGNTEAFF. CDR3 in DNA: TGTGCCAGCAGCCATCCCAGGACAGGGAACACTGAAGCTTTCTTT.

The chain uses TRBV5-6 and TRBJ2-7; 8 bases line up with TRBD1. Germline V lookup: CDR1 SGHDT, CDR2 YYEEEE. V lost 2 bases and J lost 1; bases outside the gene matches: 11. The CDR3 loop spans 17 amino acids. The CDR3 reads CASSFHVLGQGSYEQYF. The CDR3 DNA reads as TGTGCCAGCAGCTTTCATGTTCTCGGACAGGGATCCTACGAGCAGTACTTC.

The CDR3: CASSRKPGVTYGYTF. In nucleotides, the CDR3 is TGTGCCAGCAGCCGGAAACCGGGAGTTACATATGGCTACACCTTC. The rearrangement joins TRBV7-8 to TRBJ1-2; D gene unclear. Trimming pared 5 bases from V and 5 bases from J, leaving 18 bases between. This CDR3 region has 15 residues. Germline-derived CDR1 and CDR2 are SGHVS and FQNEAQ.

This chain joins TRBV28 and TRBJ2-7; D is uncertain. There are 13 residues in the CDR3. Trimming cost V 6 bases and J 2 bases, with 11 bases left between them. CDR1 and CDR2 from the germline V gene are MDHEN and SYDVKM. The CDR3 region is CASSPTLTYEQYF. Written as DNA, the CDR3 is TGTGCCAGCAGCCCTACGCTGACCTACGAGCAGTACTTC.

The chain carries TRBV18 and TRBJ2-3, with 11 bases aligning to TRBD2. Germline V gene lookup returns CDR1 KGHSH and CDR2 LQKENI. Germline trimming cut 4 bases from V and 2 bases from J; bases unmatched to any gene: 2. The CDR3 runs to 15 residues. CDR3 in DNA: TGTGCCAGCTCACTGGGACTAGCGGCCACAGATACGCAGTATTTT. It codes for CASSLGLAATDTQYF.

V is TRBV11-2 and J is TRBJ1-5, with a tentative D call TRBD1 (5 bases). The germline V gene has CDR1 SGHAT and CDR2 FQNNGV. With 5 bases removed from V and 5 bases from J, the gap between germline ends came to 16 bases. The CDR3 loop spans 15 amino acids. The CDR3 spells CASSPLVGADQPQHF. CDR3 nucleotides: TGTGCCAGCAGCCCGCTTGTTGGGGCAGATCAGCCCCAGCATTTT.

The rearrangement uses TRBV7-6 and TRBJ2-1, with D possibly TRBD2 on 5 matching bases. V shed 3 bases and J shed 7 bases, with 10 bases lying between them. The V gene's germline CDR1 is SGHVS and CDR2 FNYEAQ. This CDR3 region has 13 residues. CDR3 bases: TGTGCCAGCAGCTTTTATTCGGGGAATGAGCAGTTCTTC. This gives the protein CASSFYSGNEQFF.

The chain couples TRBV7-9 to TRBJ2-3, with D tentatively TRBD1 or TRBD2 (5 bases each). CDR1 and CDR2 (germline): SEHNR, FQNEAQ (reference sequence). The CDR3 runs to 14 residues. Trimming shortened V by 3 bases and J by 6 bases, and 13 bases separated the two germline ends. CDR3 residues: CASSFTNGADTQYF. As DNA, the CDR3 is TGTGCCAGCAGCTTTACTAACGGGGCGGATACGCAGTATTTT.

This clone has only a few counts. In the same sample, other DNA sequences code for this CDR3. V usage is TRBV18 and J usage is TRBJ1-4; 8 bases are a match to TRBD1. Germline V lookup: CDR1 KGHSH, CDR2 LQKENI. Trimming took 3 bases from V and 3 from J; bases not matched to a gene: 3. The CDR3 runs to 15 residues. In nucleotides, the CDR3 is TGTGCCAGCTCACCTCAGGGGGCCCCTAATGAAAAACTGTTTTTT. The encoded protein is CASSPQGAPNEKLFF.

DNA for the CDR3: TGTGCCAGTAGCCGGGTGGGGCTGGGGTCCTACAATGAGCAGTTCTTC. It encodes CASSRVGLGSYNEQFF. The chain uses TRBV19 and TRBJ2-1, with TRBD1 as a possible D gene (5 bases). V was shortened by 6 bases and J by 1 base, with 16 bases between the two germline ends. There are 16 residues in the CDR3. Per the germline V gene, CDR1 is LNHDA and CDR2 is SQIVND (reference sequence).

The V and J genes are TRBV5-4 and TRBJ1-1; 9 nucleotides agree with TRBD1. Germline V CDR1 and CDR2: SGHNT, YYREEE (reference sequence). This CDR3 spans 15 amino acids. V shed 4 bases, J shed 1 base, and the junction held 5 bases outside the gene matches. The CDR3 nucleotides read TGTGCCAGCAGCGGCGGACAGGGGCAGAACACTGAAGCTTTCTTT. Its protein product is CASSGGQGQNTEAFF. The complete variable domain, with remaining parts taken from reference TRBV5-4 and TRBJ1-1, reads ETGVTQSPTHLIKTRGQQVTLRCSSQSGHNTVSWYQQALGQGPQFIFQYYREEENGRGNFPPRFSGLQFPNYSSELNVNALELDDSALYLCASSGGQGQNTEAFFGQGTRLTVV.

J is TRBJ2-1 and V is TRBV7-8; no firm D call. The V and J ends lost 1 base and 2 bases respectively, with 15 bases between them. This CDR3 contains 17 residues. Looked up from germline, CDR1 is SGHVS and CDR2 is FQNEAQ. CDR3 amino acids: CASSLVLTAAPYNEQFF. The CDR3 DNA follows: TGTGCCAGCAGCTTAGTACTCACGGCTGCCCCCTACAATGAGCAGTTCTTC.

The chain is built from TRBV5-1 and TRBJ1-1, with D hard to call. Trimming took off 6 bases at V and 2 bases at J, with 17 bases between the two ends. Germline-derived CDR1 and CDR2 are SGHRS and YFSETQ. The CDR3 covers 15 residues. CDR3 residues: CASTSNAGINTEAFF. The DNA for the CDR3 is TGCGCCAGCACTTCCAATGCAGGAATTAACACTGAAGCTTTCTTT.

The CDR3 sequence is CASSETGSNQPQHF. Written as DNA, the CDR3 is TGTGCCAGCAGCGAGACAGGGAGCAATCAGCCCCAGCATTTT. J is TRBJ1-5 and V is TRBV9, with 7 bases lining up with TRBD1. The CDR3 spans 14 residues. Germline V CDR1 and CDR2: SGDLS, YYNGEE. J was trimmed by 1 base and V by 3 bases; bases with no gene match: 1. The full variable domain, completed using reference TRBV9 and TRBJ1-5, is DSGVTQTPKHLITATGQRVTLRCSPRSGDLSVYWYQQSLDQGLQFLIQYYNGEERAKGNILERFSAQQFPDLHSELNLSSLELGDSALYFCASSETGSNQPQHFGDGTRLSIL.

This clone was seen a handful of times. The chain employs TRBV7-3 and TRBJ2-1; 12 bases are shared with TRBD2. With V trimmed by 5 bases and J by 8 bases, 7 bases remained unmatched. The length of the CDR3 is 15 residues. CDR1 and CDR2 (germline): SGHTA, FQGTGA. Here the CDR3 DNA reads TGTGCCAGCAGCCCCGGACTAGCGGGAACCCATGAGCAGTTCTTC. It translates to CASSPGLAGTHEQFF.

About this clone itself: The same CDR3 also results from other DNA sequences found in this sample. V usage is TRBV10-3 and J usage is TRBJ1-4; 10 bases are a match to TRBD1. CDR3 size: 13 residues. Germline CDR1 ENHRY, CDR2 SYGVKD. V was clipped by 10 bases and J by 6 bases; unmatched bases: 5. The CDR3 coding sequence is TGTGCCAGCTCCGGGACAGGGGATGAAAAACTGTTTTTT. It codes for CASSGTGDEKLFF.